The next 6 T cell receptor beta chains were all read from a single sample in a study of beta chain features in type 1 diabetes. General observations from the study: When Type 1 diabetes patients were examined, their TCRB CDR3s proved moderately but significantly shorter in all four CD4+ subsets.

Expressed TCRB transcripts were sequenced because the entire RNA isolate underwent reverse transcription. The assay was immunoSEQ multiplex PCR, and TCRdb's table has in-frame clones only and misses some. The repertoire has 200,000 to 250,000 clones, around 14% of them found once; the top ten carry roughly 0.019%. Their cognate antigens are unknown. Sequencing used naive CD4+ T cells from blood. The receptors originated from a man aged 30 to 39 with type 1 diabetes.

The sample holds a few counts of this clone. The J gene is TRBJ2-3, the V gene TRBV19; 10 bases are a match to TRBD2. V lost 10 bases and J lost 0; bases outside the gene matches: 4. CDR1 and CDR2 (germline): LNHDA, SQIVND (reference sequence). CDR3 length: 14 residues. CDR3 DNA sequence: TGTGCCACCACGACTAGCGGGAGCACAGATACGCAGTATTTT. It specifies CATTTSGSTDTQYF.

There are a few counts of this clone. The chain is built from TRBV29-1 and TRBJ2-1; D remains ambiguous. Trimming took off 1 base at V and 9 bases at J, with 16 bases between the two ends. The V gene's germline CDR1 is SQVTM and CDR2 ANQGSEA. The CDR3 extends over 14 amino acids. This CDR3 reads CSVEGLDGVFEQFF. The CDR3 DNA reads as TGCAGCGTTGAAGGGCTTGATGGAGTTTTTGAGCAGTTCTTC.

This clone has just a few counts. V gene TRBV2 combines with J gene TRBJ2-5, with 8 bases fitting TRBD2. The CDR3 extends over 16 amino acids. The germline V gene encodes CDR1 SNHLY and CDR2 FYNNEI. V lost 7 bases to trimming and J lost 1 base; unmatched junction nucleotides: 11. The CDR3 DNA reads as TGTGCCAGCAACCTTTTCGCGGGGGGCTCCCAAGAGACCCAGTACTTC. The encoded protein is CASNLFAGGSQETQYF.

This clone was seen only a few times. Additional DNA sequences in this sample encode the identical CDR3. The chain recombines TRBV15 with TRBJ2-5; no clear D. V was trimmed by 0 bases and J by 5 bases, leaving 7 bases between them. Germline V gene sequence: CDR1 LNHNV, CDR2 YYDKDF (reference sequence). This CDR3 has 13 amino acids. For the CDR3, the DNA is TGTGCCACCAGCAGAGATAGTCGGGAGACCCAGTACTTC. Its translation: CATSRDSRETQYF. The full variable domain, its missing parts supplied by reference TRBV15 and TRBJ2-5, is DAMVIQNPRYQVTQFGKPVTLSCSQTLNHNVMYWYQQKSSQAPKLLFHYYDKDFNNEADTPDNFQSRRPNTSFCFLDIRSPGLGDTAMYLCATSRDSRETQYFGPGTRLLVL.

V usage is TRBV7-2 and J usage is TRBJ2-5; perhaps TRBD1 as D (5 bases). The CDR3 has 14 amino acids. The V gene's germline CDR1 is SGHTA and CDR2 FQGNSA. Between the trimmed V and J ends, which lost 5 bases and 5 bases, there was a span of 15 bases. CDR3 bases: TGTGCCAGCAGCGTACTGTGGGGCGAGGAGACCCAGTACTTC. Its translation: CASSVLWGEETQYF.

This clone was counted only a few times. The J gene is TRBJ2-3, the V gene TRBV4-1, with TRBD1 matching 12 bases. The junction had 7 bases not matched to a gene; V was cut back by 3 bases and J by 6 bases. The germline V gene has CDR1 MGHRA and CDR2 YSYEKL. The CDR3 loop spans 16 amino acids. CDR3 loop: CASSQGQGAIGDTQYF. CDR3 DNA sequence: TGCGCCAGCAGCCAGGGACAGGGGGCGATCGGGGATACGCAGTATTTT.